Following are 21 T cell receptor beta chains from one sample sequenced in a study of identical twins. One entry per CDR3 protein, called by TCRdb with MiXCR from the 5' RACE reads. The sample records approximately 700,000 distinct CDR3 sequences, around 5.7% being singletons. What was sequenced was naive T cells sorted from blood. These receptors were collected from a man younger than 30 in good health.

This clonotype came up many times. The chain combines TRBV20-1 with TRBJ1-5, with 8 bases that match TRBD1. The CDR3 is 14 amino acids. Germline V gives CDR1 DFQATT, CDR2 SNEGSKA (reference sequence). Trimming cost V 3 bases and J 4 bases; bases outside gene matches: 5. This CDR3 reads CSARAGTGNQPQHF. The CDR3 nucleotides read TGCAGTGCTAGGGCCGGGACAGGTAATCAGCCCCAGCATTTT.

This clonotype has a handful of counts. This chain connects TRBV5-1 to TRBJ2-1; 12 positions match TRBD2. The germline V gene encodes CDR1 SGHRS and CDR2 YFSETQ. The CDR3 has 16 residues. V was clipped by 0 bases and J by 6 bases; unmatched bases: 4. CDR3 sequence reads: CASSLAWTSGTNEQFF. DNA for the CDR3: TGCGCCAGCAGCTTGGCCTGGACTAGCGGGACCAATGAGCAGTTCTTC. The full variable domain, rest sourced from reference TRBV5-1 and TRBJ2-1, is KAGVTQTPRYLIKTRGQQVTLSCSPISGHRSVSWYQQTPGQGLQFLFEYFSETQRNKGNFPGRFSGRQFSNSRSEMNVSTLELGDSALYLCASSLAWTSGTNEQFFGPGTRLTVL.

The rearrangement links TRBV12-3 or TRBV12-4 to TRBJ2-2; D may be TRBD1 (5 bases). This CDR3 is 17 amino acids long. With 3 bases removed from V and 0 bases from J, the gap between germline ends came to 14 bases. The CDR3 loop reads CASSFRQGRPNTGELFF. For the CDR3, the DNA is TGTGCCAGCAGTTTCCGGCAGGGAAGACCGAACACCGGGGAGCTGTTTTTT.

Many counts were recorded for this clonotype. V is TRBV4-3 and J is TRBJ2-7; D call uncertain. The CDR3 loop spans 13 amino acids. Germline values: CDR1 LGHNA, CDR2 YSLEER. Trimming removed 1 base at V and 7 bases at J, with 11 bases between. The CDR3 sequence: CASSQAVEQEQYF. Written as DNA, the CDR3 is TGCGCCAGCAGCCAAGCGGTGGAGCAAGAGCAGTACTTC.

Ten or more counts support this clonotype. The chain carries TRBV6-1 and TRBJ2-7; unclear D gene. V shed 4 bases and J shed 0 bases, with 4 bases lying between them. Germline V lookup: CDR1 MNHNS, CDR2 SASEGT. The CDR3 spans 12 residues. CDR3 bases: TGTGCCAGCAGTGCGAGCTCCTACGAGCAGTACGTC. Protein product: CASSASSYEQYV.

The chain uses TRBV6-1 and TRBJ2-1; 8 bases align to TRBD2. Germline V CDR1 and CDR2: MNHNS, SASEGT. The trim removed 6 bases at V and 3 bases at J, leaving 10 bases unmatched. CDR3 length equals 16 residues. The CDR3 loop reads CASRGNGRGDYNEQFF. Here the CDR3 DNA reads TGTGCCAGCAGAGGGAATGGGCGGGGGGACTACAATGAGCAGTTCTTC.

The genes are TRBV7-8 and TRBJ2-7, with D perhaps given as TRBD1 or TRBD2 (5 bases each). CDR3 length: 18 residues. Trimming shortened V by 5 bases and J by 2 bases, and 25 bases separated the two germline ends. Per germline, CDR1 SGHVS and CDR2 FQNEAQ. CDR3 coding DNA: TGTGCCAGCAGCCCCCGGGGCAGATCCGTACCCAATGCCTACGAGCAGTACGTC. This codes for CASSPRGRSVPNAYEQYV.

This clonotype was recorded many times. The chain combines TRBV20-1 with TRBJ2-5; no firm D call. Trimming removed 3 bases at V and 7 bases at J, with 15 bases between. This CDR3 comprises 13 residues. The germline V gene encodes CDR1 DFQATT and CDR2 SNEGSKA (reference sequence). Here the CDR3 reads CSARVDEFGTQYF. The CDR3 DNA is TGCAGTGCTAGGGTTGATGAATTCGGGACCCAGTACTTC.

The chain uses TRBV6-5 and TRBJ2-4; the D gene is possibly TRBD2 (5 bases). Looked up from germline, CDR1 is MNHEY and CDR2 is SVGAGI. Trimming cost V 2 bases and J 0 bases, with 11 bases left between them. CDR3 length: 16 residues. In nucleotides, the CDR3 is TGTGCCAGCAGTTACAGCCGGCGGGTAGCCAAAAACATTCAGTACTTC. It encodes CASSYSRRVAKNIQYF.

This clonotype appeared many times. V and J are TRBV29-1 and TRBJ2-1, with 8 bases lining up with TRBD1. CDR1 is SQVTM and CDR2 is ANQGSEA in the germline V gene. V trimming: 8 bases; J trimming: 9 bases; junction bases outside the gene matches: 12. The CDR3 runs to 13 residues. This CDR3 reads CSMGQAMEVEQFF. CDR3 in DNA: TGCAGCATGGGACAGGCGATGGAAGTTGAGCAGTTCTTC.

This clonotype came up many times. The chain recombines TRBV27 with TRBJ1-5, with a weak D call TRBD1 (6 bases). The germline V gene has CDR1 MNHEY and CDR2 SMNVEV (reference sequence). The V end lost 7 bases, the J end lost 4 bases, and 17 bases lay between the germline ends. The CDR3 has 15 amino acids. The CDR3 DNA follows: TGTGCCAGCATGACGTCCGGGACATTAAATCAGCCCCAGCATTTT. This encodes CASMTSGTLNQPQHF.

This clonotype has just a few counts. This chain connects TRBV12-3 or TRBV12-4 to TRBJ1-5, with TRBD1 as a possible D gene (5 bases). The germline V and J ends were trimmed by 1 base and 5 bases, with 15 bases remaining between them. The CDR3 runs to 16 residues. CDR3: CASSLGTVRGDQPQHF. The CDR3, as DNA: TGTGCCAGCAGTTTAGGAACAGTCCGAGGGGATCAGCCCCAGCATTTT.

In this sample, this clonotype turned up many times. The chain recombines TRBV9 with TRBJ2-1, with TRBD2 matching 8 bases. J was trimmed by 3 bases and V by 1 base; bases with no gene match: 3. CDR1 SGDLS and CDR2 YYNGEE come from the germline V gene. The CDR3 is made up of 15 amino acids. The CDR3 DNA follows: TGTGCCAGCAGCGTATCGGCGGGAGGCTACAATGAGCAGTTCTTC. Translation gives CASSVSAGGYNEQFF.

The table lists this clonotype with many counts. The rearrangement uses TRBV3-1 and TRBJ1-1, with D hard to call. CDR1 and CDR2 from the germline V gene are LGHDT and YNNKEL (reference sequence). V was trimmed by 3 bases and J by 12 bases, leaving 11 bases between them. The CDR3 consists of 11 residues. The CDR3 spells CASSHSGVPFF. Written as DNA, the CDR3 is TGTGCCAGCAGCCATTCCGGAGTGCCTTTCTTT. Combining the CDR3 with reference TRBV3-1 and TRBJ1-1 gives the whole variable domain DTAVSQTPKYLVTQMGNDKSIKCEQNLGHDTMYWYKQDSKKFLKIMFSYNNKELIINETVPNRFSPKSPDKAHLNLHINSLELGDSAVYFCASSHSGVPFFGQGTRLTVV.

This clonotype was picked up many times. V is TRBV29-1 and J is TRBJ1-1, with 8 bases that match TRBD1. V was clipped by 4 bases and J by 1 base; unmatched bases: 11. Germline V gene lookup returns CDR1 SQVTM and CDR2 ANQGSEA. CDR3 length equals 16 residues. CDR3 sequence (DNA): TGCAGCGTTGTGGGGGCTACAGGGGGTCAGAACACTGAAGCTTTCTTT. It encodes CSVVGATGGQNTEAFF.

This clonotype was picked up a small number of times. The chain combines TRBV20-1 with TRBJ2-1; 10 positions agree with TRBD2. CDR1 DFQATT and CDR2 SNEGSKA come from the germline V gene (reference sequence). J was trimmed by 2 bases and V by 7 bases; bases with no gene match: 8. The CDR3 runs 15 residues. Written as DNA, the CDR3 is TGCAGTGTTCCTAAAGGACTAGCGGCCTACAATGAGCAGTTCTTC. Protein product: CSVPKGLAAYNEQFF.

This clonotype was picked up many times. The CDR3 DNA follows: TGCAGTGCTCCCGCGGGGAGAGCGGGAGCAGATACGCAGTATTTT. Translating gives CSAPAGRAGADTQYF. J is TRBJ2-3 and V is TRBV20-1; TRBD2 aligns across 8 bases. The trim removed 5 bases at V and 4 bases at J, leaving 11 bases unmatched. CDR1 and CDR2 from the germline V gene are DFQATT and SNEGSKA (reference sequence). The CDR3 has 15 amino acids.

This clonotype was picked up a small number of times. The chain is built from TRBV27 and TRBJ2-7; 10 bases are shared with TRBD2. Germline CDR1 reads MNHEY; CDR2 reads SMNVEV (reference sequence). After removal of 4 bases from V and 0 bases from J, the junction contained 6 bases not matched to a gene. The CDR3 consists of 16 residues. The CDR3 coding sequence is TGTGCCAGCAGTTATGTTAGCGGGAGGAGCTCCTACGAGCAGTACTTC. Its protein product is CASSYVSGRSSYEQYF.

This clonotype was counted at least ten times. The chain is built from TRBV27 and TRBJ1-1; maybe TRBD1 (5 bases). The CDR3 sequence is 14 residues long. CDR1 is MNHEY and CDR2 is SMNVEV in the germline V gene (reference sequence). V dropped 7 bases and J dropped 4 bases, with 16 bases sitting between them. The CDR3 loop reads CASTFLRQFTEAFF. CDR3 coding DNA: TGTGCCAGCACTTTCCTGAGACAGTTCACTGAAGCTTTCTTT.

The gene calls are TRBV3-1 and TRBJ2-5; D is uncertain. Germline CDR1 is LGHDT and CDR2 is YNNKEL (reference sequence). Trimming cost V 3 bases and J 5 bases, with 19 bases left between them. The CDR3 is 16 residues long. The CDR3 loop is CASSQSPVSMGETQYF. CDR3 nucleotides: TGTGCCAGCAGCCAGAGCCCGGTGTCGATGGGGGAGACCCAGTACTTC.

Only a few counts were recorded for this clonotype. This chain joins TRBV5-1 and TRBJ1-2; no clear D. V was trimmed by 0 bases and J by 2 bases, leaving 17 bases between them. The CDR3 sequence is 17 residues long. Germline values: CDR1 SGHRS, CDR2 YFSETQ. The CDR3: CASSLGRLANVNYGYTF. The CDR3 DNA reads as TGCGCCAGCAGCTTGGGCCGCCTAGCCAATGTGAACTATGGCTACACCTTC. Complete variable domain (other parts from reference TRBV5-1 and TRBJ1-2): KAGVTQTPRYLIKTRGQQVTLSCSPISGHRSVSWYQQTPGQGLQFLFEYFSETQRNKGNFPGRFSGRQFSNSRSEMNVSTLELGDSALYLCASSLGRLANVNYGYTFGSGTRLTVV.